The 2 T cell receptor beta chains reported below all come from one sample, sequenced in a study of T cells after yellow fever vaccination. TCRdb ran MiXCR on the 5' RACE reads and lists one entry per CDR3 protein. This table has under 300,000 distinct CDR3 sequences, roughly 6.2% appearing once. The starting material was CD4+ T cells sorted from PBMCs, obtained on the day of the yellow fever booster vaccination. These receptors were obtained from a man aged 25 to 40 who received the YFV17D yellow fever vaccine.

This clonotype was seen more than once but under ten times. The rearrangement joins TRBV24-1 to TRBJ2-1; 8 bases agree with TRBD2. Germline V gives CDR1 KGHDR, CDR2 SFDVKD. The trim removed 3 bases at V and 3 bases at J, leaving 6 bases unmatched. The CDR3 is 16 amino acids. The chain's CDR3 is CATSDPGLAFYNEQFF. For the CDR3, the DNA is TGTGCCACCAGTGATCCCGGACTAGCTTTCTACAATGAGCAGTTCTTC.

This clonotype has more than one count but fewer than ten. This chain joins TRBV28 and TRBJ2-2; a possible D gene is TRBD2 (6 bases). Germline V gives CDR1 MDHEN, CDR2 SYDVKM. The CDR3 is 14 amino acids. Trimming took off 6 bases at V and 6 bases at J, with 14 bases between the two ends. CDR3 residues: CASRPGLPSGELFF. The CDR3 DNA sequence: TGTGCCAGCAGACCGGGACTCCCTTCCGGGGAGCTGTTTTTT. Full variable domain (outside the CDR3, taken from reference TRBV28 and TRBJ2-2): DVKVTQSSRYLVKRTGEKVFLECVQDMDHENMFWYRQDPGLGLRLIYFSYDVKMKEKGDIPEGYSVSREKKERFSLILESASTNQTSMYLCASRPGLPSGELFFGEGSRLTVL.